These T cell receptor beta chains were read from a single sample in a study of T cell repertoires in cytomegalovirus infection. TCRdb re-called the reads with MiXCR, one entry per CDR3 protein. Of hundreds of thousands of distinct CDR3 sequences listed, about a third are singletons. Sequenced input: PBMCs. These receptor sequences come from a human donor in good health (CMV status not recorded). Some clones in this sample may be carry-over from other donors' samples. Each CDR3 is given with its conserved first and last residue. The order of the fields is D gene, clone size, V gene, J gene, CDR3 DNA, CDR3 protein. The D gene is left open where the match is weak. Clone size is shown for a subset of rows, as once, few, many or a class of expanded clone.

d_call: -
clone_size: few
v_call: TRBV7-9
j_call: TRBJ1-5
cdr3_nt: TGTGCCAGCAGCTTAATGGCTACGGACAAAATGAATTTT
cdr3_aa: CASSLMATDKMNF

d_call: -
clone_size: -
v_call: TRBV24-1
j_call: TRBJ2-7
cdr3_nt: TGTGCCACCAGTGATACATACACCTACGAGCAGTACTTC
cdr3_aa: CATSDTYTYEQYF

d_call: -
clone_size: -
v_call: TRBV12-3/TRBV12-4
j_call: TRBJ1-5
cdr3_nt: TGTGCCAGCAGTTTCGGGGTGGGAGGCAATCAGCCCCAGCATTTT
cdr3_aa: CASSFGVGGNQPQHF

d_call: TRBD1
clone_size: few
v_call: TRBV7-9
j_call: TRBJ1-6
cdr3_nt: TGTGCCAGCAGCTTAGTGGCAGGGGGCGATTCACCCCTCCACTTT
cdr3_aa: CASSLVAGGDSPLHF

d_call: -
clone_size: -
v_call: TRBV5-4
j_call: TRBJ2-7
cdr3_nt: TGTGCCAGCAGCCCGGCGGGCAGGGGATACGAGCAGTACTTC
cdr3_aa: CASSPAGRGYEQYF

d_call: TRBD2
clone_size: -
v_call: TRBV10-3
j_call: TRBJ2-7
cdr3_nt: TGTGCCATCAGGGCCGGGACTAGCGGGAGTGTTTCGACGAACTACGAGCAGTACTTC
cdr3_aa: CAIRAGTSGSVSTNYEQYF

d_call: TRBD2
clone_size: few
v_call: TRBV12-3/TRBV12-4
j_call: TRBJ2-2
cdr3_nt: TGTGCCAGCAGTTTAAATGCGGGGGGATACACCGGGGAGCTGTTTTTT
cdr3_aa: CASSLNAGGYTGELFF

d_call: TRBD2
clone_size: -
v_call: TRBV13
j_call: TRBJ2-3
cdr3_nt: TGTGCCAGCAGCCCCCGGGGTAGCGGGAGGACAGATACGCAGTATTTT
cdr3_aa: CASSPRGSGRTDTQYF

d_call: TRBD1
clone_size: -
v_call: TRBV4-1
j_call: TRBJ2-7
cdr3_nt: TGCGCCAGCAGCCAAGCCCCCGCGACAGGGTACGAGCAGTACTTC
cdr3_aa: CASSQAPATGYEQYF

d_call: -
clone_size: -
v_call: TRBV3-1
j_call: TRBJ2-3
cdr3_nt: TGTGCCAGCAGCCAAGATCACGGCACAGATACGCAGTATTTT
cdr3_aa: CASSQDHGTDTQYF

d_call: -
clone_size: few
v_call: TRBV6-1
j_call: TRBJ1-2
cdr3_nt: TGTGCCAGCAGTGAAGACGGCCTCTATGGCTACACCTTC
cdr3_aa: CASSEDGLYGYTF

d_call: -
clone_size: few
v_call: TRBV6-1
j_call: TRBJ2-7
cdr3_nt: TGTGCCAGCAGCCCAGAATCATTAAGCTACGAGCAGTACTTC
cdr3_aa: CASSPESLSYEQYF

d_call: TRBD2
clone_size: few
v_call: TRBV20-1
j_call: TRBJ2-1
cdr3_nt: TGCAGTGCTAGCGGGACTAGCGGGAGTAATGAGCAGTTCTTC
cdr3_aa: CSASGTSGSNEQFF

d_call: -
clone_size: -
v_call: TRBV6-1
j_call: TRBJ2-3
cdr3_nt: TGTGCCAGCAGTTACGTAAGGGGGAGAACAGATACGCAGTATTTT
cdr3_aa: CASSYVRGRTDTQYF

d_call: -
clone_size: few
v_call: TRBV4-1
j_call: TRBJ2-1
cdr3_nt: TGCGCCAGCAGCCAGCCCGACTGGCGGGCGTACAATGAGCAGTTCTTC
cdr3_aa: CASSQPDWRAYNEQFF

d_call: -
clone_size: many
v_call: TRBV7-2
j_call: TRBJ1-1
cdr3_nt: TGTGCCAGCAGCTTGGGGAACCCGGCTTTCTTT
cdr3_aa: CASSLGNPAFF

d_call: TRBD1
clone_size: few
v_call: TRBV6-1
j_call: TRBJ1-1
cdr3_nt: TGTGCCAGCAGTTTCCAAGGACAGGGTTTCACGAACACTGAAGCTTTCTTT
cdr3_aa: CASSFQGQGFTNTEAFF

d_call: -
clone_size: -
v_call: TRBV2
j_call: TRBJ2-3
cdr3_nt: TGTGCCAGCAGAAAGGACGGGGGAGCAGATACGCAGTATTTT
cdr3_aa: CASRKDGGADTQYF

d_call: -
clone_size: once
v_call: TRBV5-5
j_call: TRBJ2-3
cdr3_nt: TGTGCCAGCAGCGCAGAGGGTAACACAGATACGCAGTATTTT
cdr3_aa: CASSAEGNTDTQYF

d_call: TRBD2
clone_size: few
v_call: TRBV7-7
j_call: TRBJ2-1
cdr3_nt: TGTGCTAGCAGCTTAGCCCACCGACTAGCACGATACAATGAGCAGTTCTTC
cdr3_aa: CASSLAHRLARYNEQFF

d_call: -
clone_size: -
v_call: TRBV19
j_call: TRBJ1-5
cdr3_nt: TGTGCCACTTGGGGGGGTGGGCGCAATCAGCCCCAGCATTTT
cdr3_aa: CATWGGGRNQPQHF

d_call: -
clone_size: once
v_call: TRBV7-4
j_call: TRBJ2-1
cdr3_nt: -
cdr3_aa: CASSVVGRGTFF

d_call: -
clone_size: few
v_call: TRBV6-5
j_call: TRBJ2-7
cdr3_nt: TGTGCCAGCAGTTACTCAGGATCCAGCTACGAGCAGTACTTC
cdr3_aa: CASSYSGSSYEQYF

d_call: TRBD2
clone_size: -
v_call: TRBV20-1
j_call: TRBJ2-1
cdr3_nt: TGCAGTGCTTGGACTAGCGGTAGTAGAAATGAGCAGTTCTTC
cdr3_aa: CSAWTSGSRNEQFF

d_call: -
clone_size: -
v_call: TRBV6-6
j_call: TRBJ1-2
cdr3_nt: TGTGCCAGCAGTTACTCGGAGGGGCGCCGTGGCTACACCTTC
cdr3_aa: CASSYSEGRRGYTF

d_call: -
clone_size: -
v_call: TRBV12-3/TRBV12-4
j_call: TRBJ2-5
cdr3_nt: TGTGCCAGCAGCCAGGGTACCCAGTACTTC
cdr3_aa: CASSQGTQYF

d_call: TRBD2
clone_size: few
v_call: TRBV19
j_call: TRBJ2-1
cdr3_nt: TGTGCCAGTAGTTCGTACGGGACTAACTACAATGAGCAGTTCTTC
cdr3_aa: CASSSYGTNYNEQFF

d_call: -
clone_size: -
v_call: TRBV14
j_call: TRBJ1-2
cdr3_nt: TGTGCCAGCAGCCAAGTGGTGACAGCTAAACCGCTCCACTATGGCTACACCTTC
cdr3_aa: CASSQVVTAKPLHYGYTF

d_call: -
clone_size: -
v_call: TRBV10-3
j_call: TRBJ1-1
cdr3_nt: TGTGCCATCAGTCGCGGACGACTTGCTTTCTTT
cdr3_aa: CAISRGRLAFF

d_call: TRBD1
clone_size: -
v_call: TRBV10-3
j_call: TRBJ1-3
cdr3_nt: TGTGCCATCAGTGAGGTGGGACAGGCGATCTCTGGAAACACCATATATTTT
cdr3_aa: CAISEVGQAISGNTIYF

d_call: TRBD2
clone_size: few
v_call: TRBV10-3
j_call: TRBJ2-1
cdr3_nt: TGTGCCACTAAGCGGGAGAGGGCCTACAATGAGCAGTTCTTC
cdr3_aa: CATKRERAYNEQFF

d_call: -
clone_size: many
v_call: TRBV7-2
j_call: TRBJ2-7
cdr3_nt: TGTGCCAGCAGCTGGTCGCGGACTACCTACGAGCAGTACTTC
cdr3_aa: CASSWSRTTYEQYF

d_call: TRBD2
clone_size: few
v_call: TRBV28
j_call: TRBJ2-7
cdr3_nt: TGTGCCAGCAGGATAGGACTAGTCGGCGAGCAGTACTTC
cdr3_aa: CASRIGLVGEQYF

d_call: TRBD1
clone_size: -
v_call: TRBV11-2
j_call: TRBJ1-2
cdr3_nt: TGTGCCAGCAGCCCCACAGGGGTTTTCTATGGCTACACCTTC
cdr3_aa: CASSPTGVFYGYTF

d_call: TRBD2
clone_size: -
v_call: TRBV9
j_call: TRBJ2-3
cdr3_nt: TGTGCCAGCAGCGTAGCAACTAGCGGCACCGATACGCAGTATTTT
cdr3_aa: CASSVATSGTDTQYF

d_call: TRBD2
clone_size: -
v_call: TRBV14
j_call: TRBJ2-1
cdr3_nt: TGTGCCAGCAGCCAATTGCTGGGACTAGCGTACTCCTACAATGAGCAGTTCTTC
cdr3_aa: CASSQLLGLAYSYNEQFF

d_call: -
clone_size: -
v_call: TRBV18
j_call: TRBJ1-2
cdr3_nt: TGTGCCAGCTCACCAAGGTCCCGGGACCAAAACTATGGCTACACCTTC
cdr3_aa: CASSPRSRDQNYGYTF

d_call: TRBD1
clone_size: few
v_call: TRBV20-1
j_call: TRBJ1-4
cdr3_nt: TGCAGTGCTAGCGGCTGGGGACAGGGGGCATACGATGAAAAACTGTTTTTT
cdr3_aa: CSASGWGQGAYDEKLFF

d_call: TRBD1
clone_size: -
v_call: TRBV19
j_call: TRBJ1-1
cdr3_nt: TGTGCCAGTAGTACTAAGGACAGGGGGCGTAACTTGAACACTGAAGCTTTCTTT
cdr3_aa: CASSTKDRGRNLNTEAFF

d_call: -
clone_size: few
v_call: TRBV7-9
j_call: TRBJ1-5
cdr3_nt: TGTGCCAGCAGCTTGGGGGAAGGGGCCAATCAGCCCCAGCATTTT
cdr3_aa: CASSLGEGANQPQHF

d_call: TRBD2
clone_size: -
v_call: TRBV11-2
j_call: TRBJ2-2
cdr3_nt: TGTGCCAGCAGCTCCTTCCGACTAGCGGGGGGCGGGGTGACCGGGGAGCTGTTTTTT
cdr3_aa: CASSSFRLAGGGVTGELFF

d_call: TRBD1
clone_size: few
v_call: TRBV19
j_call: TRBJ2-1
cdr3_nt: TGTGCCAGTAGTTACGCAGGGGGCAGTGAGCAGTTCTTC
cdr3_aa: CASSYAGGSEQFF

d_call: TRBD2
clone_size: few
v_call: TRBV2
j_call: TRBJ2-7
cdr3_nt: TGTGCCAGCGACCTGGGAGGGTACGAGCAGTACTTC
cdr3_aa: CASDLGGYEQYF

d_call: TRBD2
clone_size: few
v_call: TRBV19
j_call: TRBJ2-1
cdr3_nt: TGTGCCTCATCCCCGGATCCTAGCGGGAGGGATTACCGTAGTTTC
cdr3_aa: CASSPDPSGRDYRSF

d_call: -
clone_size: few
v_call: TRBV6-6
j_call: TRBJ1-6
cdr3_nt: TGTGCCAGCAGTGGTACCAGGCGGCCGGATTCACCCCTCCACTTT
cdr3_aa: CASSGTRRPDSPLHF

d_call: TRBD1
clone_size: -
v_call: TRBV19
j_call: TRBJ2-1
cdr3_nt: TGTGCCAGCAGCCGGGACAGTCGGATGGGTGAGCAGTTCTTC
cdr3_aa: CASSRDSRMGEQFF

d_call: TRBD2
clone_size: -
v_call: TRBV12-3/TRBV12-4
j_call: TRBJ2-1
cdr3_nt: TGTGCCAGCAGTTTATCTCTCAGCGGGAGGTCGCTCGAGCAGTTCTTC
cdr3_aa: CASSLSLSGRSLEQFF

d_call: -
clone_size: many
v_call: TRBV7-9
j_call: TRBJ2-6
cdr3_nt: TGTGCCAGCAGCTACCCAGACTTGGGGGGCTCTGGGGCCAACGTCCTGACTTTC
cdr3_aa: CASSYPDLGGSGANVLTF

d_call: -
clone_size: many
v_call: TRBV6-1
j_call: TRBJ1-4
cdr3_nt: TGTGCCACCGTATCGAGGACAACTAATGAAAAACTGTTTTTT
cdr3_aa: CATVSRTTNEKLFF

d_call: TRBD1
clone_size: few
v_call: TRBV19
j_call: TRBJ1-5
cdr3_nt: TGTGCCAGTAGTACCCACGGACAGGGGTATCAACAGCCCCAGCATTTT
cdr3_aa: CASSTHGQGYQQPQHF